These 9 T cell receptor beta chains were sequenced from one sample in a study of blood T cell repertoires in COVID-19. Profiling relied on immunoSEQ multiplex PCR, and the TCRdb table lists in-frame clones only, not all of them. This table holds roughly 84,000 clones, about 73% found once. The sequencing sample was made of peripheral blood. Source of these receptors: a man aged 55-75 years with COVID-19, enrolled during active disease.

This clone has a handful of counts. The V gene is TRBV5-4, the J gene TRBJ2-1, with 7 positions matching TRBD2. Germline V gene sequence: CDR1 SGHNT, CDR2 YYREEE (reference sequence). The CDR3 is 15 amino acids. Trimming at V came to 3 bases and at J to 1 base, leaving 4 bases not matched to a gene. The CDR3 nucleotides are TGTGCCAGCAGCTCAGAGCGGGAATCCTACAATGAGCAGTTCTTC. It specifies CASSSERESYNEQFF.

This clone came up a few times. V and J are TRBV6-1 and TRBJ1-5, with 8 positions matching TRBD1. Germline loops: CDR1 MNHNS, CDR2 SASEGT. V lost 2 bases, J lost 2 bases, and 5 bases stayed unmatched. This CDR3 is 16 amino acids long. As DNA, the CDR3 is TGTGCCAGCAGTGAACAGGGGGCTGGGGGCAATCAGCCCCAGCATTTT. Translated: CASSEQGAGGNQPQHF.

This chain connects TRBV29-1 to TRBJ1-3; no definite D call. CDR1 and CDR2 from the germline V gene are SQVTM and ANQGSEA. V was cut by 4 bases and J by 0 bases, with 10 bases left in between. The length of the CDR3 is 14 residues. The CDR3: CSVVSSSSGNTIYF. The CDR3 DNA follows: TGCAGCGTTGTGAGTTCGAGCTCTGGAAACACCATATATTTT.

V is TRBV10-3 and J is TRBJ2-4; TRBD2 aligns across 7 bases. Trimming took 2 bases from V and 0 from J; bases not matched to a gene: 13. The CDR3 is 19 residues long. CDR1 ENHRY and CDR2 SYGVKD come from the germline V gene. CDR3 bases: TGTGCCATCAGTGAGAAGAATAGCGGGCTAATCTTAGCCAAAAACATTCAGTACTTC. Protein product: CAISEKNSGLILAKNIQYF.

The gene calls are TRBV5-1 and TRBJ1-1; D remains unclear. V was trimmed by 4 bases and J by 3 bases, leaving 10 bases between them. Germline V gives CDR1 SGHRS, CDR2 YFSETQ. The CDR3 has 13 amino acids. The DNA for the CDR3 is TGCGCCAGCAGCCTAAACGGTTACACTGAAGCTTTCTTT. It is translated as CASSLNGYTEAFF. Together with reference TRBV5-1 and TRBJ1-1, the CDR3 gives the full variable domain: KAGVTQTPRYLIKTRGQQVTLSCSPISGHRSVSWYQQTPGQGLQFLFEYFSETQRNKGNFPGRFSGRQFSNSRSEMNVSTLELGDSALYLCASSLNGYTEAFFGQGTRLTVV.

Comments on this clone: A read error may produce the germline difference seen at one junction end. The chain employs TRBV7-3 and TRBJ2-2, with TRBD1 identical over 8 bases. The germline V gene encodes CDR1 SGHTA and CDR2 FQGTGA. The CDR3 runs to 14 residues. The chain's CDR3 is CASSVTGGPGELFF. For the CDR3, the DNA is TGTGCCAGCAGCGTAACAGGGGGTCCCGGGGAGCTGTTTTTT.

The genes are TRBV9 and TRBJ2-1; 7 bases fit TRBD2. The germline V gene encodes CDR1 SGDLS and CDR2 YYNGEE. The CDR3 contains 16 residues. V shed 3 bases, J shed 7 bases, and the junction held 13 bases outside the gene matches. As DNA, the CDR3 is TGTGCCAGCAGCGCCCCCCTTTTAGGCGGGGGAAATGAGCAGTTCTTC. Translation gives CASSAPLLGGGNEQFF.

This clone was seen at least ten times. The chain has TRBV4-2 and TRBJ1-1; 9 nucleotides agree with TRBD1. Germline V lookup: CDR1 LGHNA, CDR2 YNFKEQ. CDR3 size: 16 residues. Losses at the gene ends were 0 bases for V and 4 bases for J; bases not matched to a gene: 6. This chain's CDR3 is CASSQDRQGGVTEAFF. CDR3 nucleotides: TGTGCCAGCAGCCAAGATCGACAGGGGGGCGTCACTGAAGCTTTCTTT.

The chain links TRBV9 to TRBJ1-1; possibly TRBD1 for D (5 bases). The CDR3 is made up of 15 amino acids. V was clipped by 0 bases and J by 4 bases, with 13 bases between them. Germline CDR1 SGDLS, CDR2 YYNGEE. In DNA, the CDR3 is TGTGCCAGCAGCGTAGCTGGAAGGGGAGGCACTGAAGCTTTCTTT. Its protein is CASSVAGRGGTEAFF.